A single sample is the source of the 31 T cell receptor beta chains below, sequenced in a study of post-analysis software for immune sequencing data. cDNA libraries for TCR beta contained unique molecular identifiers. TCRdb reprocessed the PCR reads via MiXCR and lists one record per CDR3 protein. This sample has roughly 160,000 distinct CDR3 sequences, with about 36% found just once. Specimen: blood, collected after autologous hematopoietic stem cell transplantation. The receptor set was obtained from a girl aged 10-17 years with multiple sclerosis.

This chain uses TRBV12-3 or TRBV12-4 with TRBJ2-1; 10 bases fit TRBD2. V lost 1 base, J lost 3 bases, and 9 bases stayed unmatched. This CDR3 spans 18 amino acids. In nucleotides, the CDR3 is TGTGCCAGCAGTTTAGGGCTAGCGGGAGCACCCCTCTACAATGAGCAGTTCTTC. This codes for CASSLGLAGAPLYNEQFF.

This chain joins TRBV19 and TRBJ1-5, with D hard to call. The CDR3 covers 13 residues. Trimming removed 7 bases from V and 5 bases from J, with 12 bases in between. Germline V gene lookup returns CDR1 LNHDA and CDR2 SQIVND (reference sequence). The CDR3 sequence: CASTSLVDQPQHF. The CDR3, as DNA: TGTGCCAGTACTTCTCTCGTTGATCAGCCCCAGCATTTT.

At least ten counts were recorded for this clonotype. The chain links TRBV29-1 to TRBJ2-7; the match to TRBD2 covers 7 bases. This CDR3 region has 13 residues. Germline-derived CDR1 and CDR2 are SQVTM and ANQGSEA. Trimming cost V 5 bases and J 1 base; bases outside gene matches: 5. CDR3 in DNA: TGCAGCGTTTCTCCGGGACTATCCTACGAGCAGTACTTC. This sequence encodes CSVSPGLSYEQYF.

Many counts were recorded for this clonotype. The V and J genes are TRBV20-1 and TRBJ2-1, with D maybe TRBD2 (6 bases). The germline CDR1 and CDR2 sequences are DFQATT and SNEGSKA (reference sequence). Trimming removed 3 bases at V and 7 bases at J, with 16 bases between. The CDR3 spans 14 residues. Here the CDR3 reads CSASRDLKGNEQFF. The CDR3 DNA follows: TGCAGTGCTAGTCGGGACTTGAAGGGGAATGAGCAGTTCTTC.

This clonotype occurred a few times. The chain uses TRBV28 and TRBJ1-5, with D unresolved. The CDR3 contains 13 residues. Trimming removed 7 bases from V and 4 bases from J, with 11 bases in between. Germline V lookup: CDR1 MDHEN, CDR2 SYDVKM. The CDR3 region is CASTHGGNQPQHF. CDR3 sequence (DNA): TGTGCCAGCACCCACGGTGGAAATCAGCCCCAGCATTTT.

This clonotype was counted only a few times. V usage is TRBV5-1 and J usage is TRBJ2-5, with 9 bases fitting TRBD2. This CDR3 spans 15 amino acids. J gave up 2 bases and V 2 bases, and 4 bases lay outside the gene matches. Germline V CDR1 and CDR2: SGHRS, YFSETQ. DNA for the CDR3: TGCGCCAGCAGCTTCTCGACTAGCGGACAAGAGACCCAGTACTTC. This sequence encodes CASSFSTSGQETQYF.

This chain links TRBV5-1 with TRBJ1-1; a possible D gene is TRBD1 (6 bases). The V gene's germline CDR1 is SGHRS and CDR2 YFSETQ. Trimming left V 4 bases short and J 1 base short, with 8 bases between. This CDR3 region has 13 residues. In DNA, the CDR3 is TGCGCCAGCAGCCGGACAGAGAACACTGAAGCTTTCTTT. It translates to CASSRTENTEAFF.

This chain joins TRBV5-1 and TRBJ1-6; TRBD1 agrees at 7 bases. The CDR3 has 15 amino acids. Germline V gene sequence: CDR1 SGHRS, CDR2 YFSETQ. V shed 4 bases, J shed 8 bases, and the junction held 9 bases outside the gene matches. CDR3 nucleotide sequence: TGCGCCAGCAGCCCTAGTGGGGACAGCGATTCACCCCTCCACTTT. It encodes CASSPSGDSDSPLHF.

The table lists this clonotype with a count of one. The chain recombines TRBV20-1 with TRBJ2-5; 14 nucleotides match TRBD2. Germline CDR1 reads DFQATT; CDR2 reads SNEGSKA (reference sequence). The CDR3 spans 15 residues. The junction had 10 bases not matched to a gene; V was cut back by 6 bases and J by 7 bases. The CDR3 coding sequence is TGCAGTGCGAGACTAGCGGGAGGGCCCGACGGGACCCAGTACTTC. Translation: CSARLAGGPDGTQYF.

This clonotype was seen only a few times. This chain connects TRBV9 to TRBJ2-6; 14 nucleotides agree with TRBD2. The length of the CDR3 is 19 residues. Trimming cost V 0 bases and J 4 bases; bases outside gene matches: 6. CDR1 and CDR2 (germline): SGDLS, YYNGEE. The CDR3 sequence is CASSVEGLAGAVGANVLTF. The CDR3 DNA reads TGTGCCAGCAGCGTAGAGGGACTAGCGGGAGCGGTAGGGGCCAACGTCCTGACTTTC.

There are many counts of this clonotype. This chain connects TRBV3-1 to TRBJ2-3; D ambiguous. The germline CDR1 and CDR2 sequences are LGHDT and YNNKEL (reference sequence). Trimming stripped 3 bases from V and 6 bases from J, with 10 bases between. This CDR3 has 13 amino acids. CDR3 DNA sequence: TGTGCCAGCAGCCACGCTTTCGGGGATACGCAGTATTTT. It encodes CASSHAFGDTQYF.

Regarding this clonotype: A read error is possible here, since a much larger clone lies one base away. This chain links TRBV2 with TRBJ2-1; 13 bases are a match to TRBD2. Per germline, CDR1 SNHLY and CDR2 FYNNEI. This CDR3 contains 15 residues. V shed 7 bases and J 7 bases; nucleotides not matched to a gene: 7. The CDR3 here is CASKGLAGKGNEQFF. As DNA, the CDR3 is TGTGCCAGCAAGGGACTAGCGGGAAAGGGTAATGAGCAGTTCTTC.

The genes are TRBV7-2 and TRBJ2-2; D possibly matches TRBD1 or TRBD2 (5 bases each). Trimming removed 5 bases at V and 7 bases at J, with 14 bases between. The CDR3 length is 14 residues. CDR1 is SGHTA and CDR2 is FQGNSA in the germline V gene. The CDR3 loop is CASSPGPAHGELFF. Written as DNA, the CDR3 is TGTGCCAGCAGCCCGGGGCCTGCCCACGGGGAGCTGTTTTTT.

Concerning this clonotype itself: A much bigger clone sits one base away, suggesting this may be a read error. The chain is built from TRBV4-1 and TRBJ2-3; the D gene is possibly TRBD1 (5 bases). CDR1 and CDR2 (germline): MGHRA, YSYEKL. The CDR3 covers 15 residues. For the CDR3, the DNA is TGCGCCAGCAGCCATCTCGGCCTTGCCACAGGTACGCAGTATTTT. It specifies CASSHLGLATGTQYF.

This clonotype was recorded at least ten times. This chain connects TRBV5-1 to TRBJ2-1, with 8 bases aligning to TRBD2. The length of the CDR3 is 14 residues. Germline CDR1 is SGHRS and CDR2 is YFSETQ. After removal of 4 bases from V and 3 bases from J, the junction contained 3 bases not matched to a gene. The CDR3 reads CASSAGLDYNEQFF. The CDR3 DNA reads TGCGCCAGCAGCGCGGGACTAGACTACAATGAGCAGTTCTTC.

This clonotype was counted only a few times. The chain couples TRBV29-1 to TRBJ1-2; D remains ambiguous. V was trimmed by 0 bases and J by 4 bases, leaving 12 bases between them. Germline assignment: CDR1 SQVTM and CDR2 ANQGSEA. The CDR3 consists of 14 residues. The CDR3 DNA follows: TGCAGCGTTGAAGATCGGCGGAGAAGCTATGGCTACACCTTC. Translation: CSVEDRRRSYGYTF.

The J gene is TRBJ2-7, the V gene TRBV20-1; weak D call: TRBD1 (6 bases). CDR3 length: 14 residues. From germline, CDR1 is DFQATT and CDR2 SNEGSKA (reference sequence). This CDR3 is CTRVRGINLFEQYF. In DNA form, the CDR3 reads TGCACCAGGGTGAGGGGGATTAACCTCTTCGAGCAGTACTTC.

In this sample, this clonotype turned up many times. The CDR3 DNA sequence: TGTGCCAGCAGCCAAGCGGTCTACAATGAGCAGTTCTTC. It is translated as CASSQAVYNEQFF. This chain joins TRBV14 and TRBJ2-1; D is uncertain. CDR1 is SGHDN, CDR2 FVKESK, per germline. The ends were cut back, 1 base at V and 3 bases at J, with 4 bases in the middle. The CDR3 is made up of 13 amino acids.

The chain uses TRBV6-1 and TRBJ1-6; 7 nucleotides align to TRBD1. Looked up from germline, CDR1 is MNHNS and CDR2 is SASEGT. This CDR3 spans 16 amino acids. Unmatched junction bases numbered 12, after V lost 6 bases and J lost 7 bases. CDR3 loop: CASRKRGQVPNSPLHF. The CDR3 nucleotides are TGTGCCAGCAGGAAACGCGGACAGGTGCCCAATTCACCCCTCCACTTT.

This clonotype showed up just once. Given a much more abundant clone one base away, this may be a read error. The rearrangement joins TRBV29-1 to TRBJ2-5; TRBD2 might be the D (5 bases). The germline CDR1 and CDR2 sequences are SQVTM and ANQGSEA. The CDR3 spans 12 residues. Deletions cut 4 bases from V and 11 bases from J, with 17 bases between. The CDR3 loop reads CSVAAGVHEQYF. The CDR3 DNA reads TGCAGCGTTGCGGCCGGGGTCCATGAGCAGTACTTC.

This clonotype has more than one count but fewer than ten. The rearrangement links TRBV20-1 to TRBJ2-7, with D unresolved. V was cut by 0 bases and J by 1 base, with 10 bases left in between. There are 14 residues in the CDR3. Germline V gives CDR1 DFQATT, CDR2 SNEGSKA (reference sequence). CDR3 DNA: TGCAGTGCTAGAGATATTGGATCATCCTACGAGCAGTACTTC. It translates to CSARDIGSSYEQYF.

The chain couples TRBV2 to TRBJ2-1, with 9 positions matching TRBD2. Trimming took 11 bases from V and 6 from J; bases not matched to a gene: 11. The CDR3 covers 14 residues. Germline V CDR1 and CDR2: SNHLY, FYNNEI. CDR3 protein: CAGCLAGNSNEQFF. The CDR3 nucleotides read TGTGCCGGCTGTCTAGCGGGAAACTCCAATGAGCAGTTCTTC. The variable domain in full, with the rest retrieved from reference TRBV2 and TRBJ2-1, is EPEVTQTPSHQVTQMGQEVILRCVPISNHLYFYWYRQILGQKVEFLVSFYNNEISEKSEIFDDQFSVERPDGSNFTLKIRSTKLEDSAMYFCAGCLAGNSNEQFFGPGTRLTVL.

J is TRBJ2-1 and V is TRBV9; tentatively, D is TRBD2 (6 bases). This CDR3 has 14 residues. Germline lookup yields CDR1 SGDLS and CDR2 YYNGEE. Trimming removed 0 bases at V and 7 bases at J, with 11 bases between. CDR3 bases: TGTGCCAGCAGCGTAGCGGGAGTAGGTAATGAGCAGTTCTTC. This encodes CASSVAGVGNEQFF.

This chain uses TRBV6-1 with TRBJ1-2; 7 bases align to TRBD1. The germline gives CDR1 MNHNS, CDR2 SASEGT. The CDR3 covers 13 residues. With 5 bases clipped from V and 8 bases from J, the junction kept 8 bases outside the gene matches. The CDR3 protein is CASSTDRVGGYTF. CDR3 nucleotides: TGTGCCAGCAGTACCGACAGGGTTGGCGGCTACACCTTC.

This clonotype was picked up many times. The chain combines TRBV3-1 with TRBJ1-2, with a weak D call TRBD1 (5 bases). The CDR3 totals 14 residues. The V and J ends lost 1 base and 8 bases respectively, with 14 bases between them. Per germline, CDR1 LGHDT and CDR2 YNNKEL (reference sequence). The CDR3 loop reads CASSQAHQGDGYTF. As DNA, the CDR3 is TGTGCCAGCAGCCAAGCTCATCAGGGTGACGGCTACACCTTC.

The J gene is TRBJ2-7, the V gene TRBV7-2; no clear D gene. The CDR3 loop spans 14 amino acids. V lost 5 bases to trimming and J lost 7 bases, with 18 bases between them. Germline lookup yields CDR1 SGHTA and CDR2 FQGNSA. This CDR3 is CASSAIVALGEQYF. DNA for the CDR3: TGTGCCAGCAGCGCCATAGTCGCGCTCGGGGAGCAGTACTTC.

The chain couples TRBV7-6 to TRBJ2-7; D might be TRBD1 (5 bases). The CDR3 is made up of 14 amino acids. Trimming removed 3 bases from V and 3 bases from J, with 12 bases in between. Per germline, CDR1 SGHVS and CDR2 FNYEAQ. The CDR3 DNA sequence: TGTGCCAGCAGCTTTGAACTCACAGGCTACGAGCAGTACTTC. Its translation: CASSFELTGYEQYF.

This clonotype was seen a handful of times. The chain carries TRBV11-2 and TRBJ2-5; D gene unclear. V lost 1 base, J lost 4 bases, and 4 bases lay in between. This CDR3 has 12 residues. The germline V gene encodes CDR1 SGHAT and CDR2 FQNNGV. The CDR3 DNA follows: TGTGCCAGCAGCTTAGCATCAGAGACCCAGTACTTC. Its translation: CASSLASETQYF. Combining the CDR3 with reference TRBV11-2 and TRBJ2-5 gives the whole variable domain EAGVAQSPRYKIIEKRQSVAFWCNPISGHATLYWYQQILGQGPKLLIQFQNNGVVDDSQLPKDRFSAERLKGVDSTLKIQPAKLEDSAVYLCASSLASETQYFGPGTRLLVL.

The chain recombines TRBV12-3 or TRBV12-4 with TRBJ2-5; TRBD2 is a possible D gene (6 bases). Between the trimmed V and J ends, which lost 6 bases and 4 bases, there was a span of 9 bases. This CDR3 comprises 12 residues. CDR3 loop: CASRRTTETQYF. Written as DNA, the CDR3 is TGTGCCAGCAGGAGGACTACAGAGACCCAGTACTTC.

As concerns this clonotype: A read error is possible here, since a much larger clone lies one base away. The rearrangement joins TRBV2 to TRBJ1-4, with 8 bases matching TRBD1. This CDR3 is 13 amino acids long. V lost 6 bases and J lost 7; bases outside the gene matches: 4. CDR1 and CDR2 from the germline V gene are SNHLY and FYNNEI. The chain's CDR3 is CASSRTGSEKLFF. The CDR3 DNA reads TGTGCCAGCAGCCGGACAGGGAGTGAAAAACTGTTTTTT.

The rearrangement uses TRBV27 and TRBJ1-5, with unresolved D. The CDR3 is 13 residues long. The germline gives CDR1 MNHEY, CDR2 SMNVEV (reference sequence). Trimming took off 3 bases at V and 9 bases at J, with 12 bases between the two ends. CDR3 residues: CASSFSLGRPQHF. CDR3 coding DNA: TGTGCCAGCAGTTTCTCCCTAGGCCGGCCCCAGCATTTT.